The rows below give T cell receptor beta chains drawn from one sample of a study of T cell changes during pregnancy in multiple sclerosis. Repertoires were generated with immunoSEQ multiplex PCR, while TCRdb's copy carries only in-frame clones and drops some. The sample yields some 29,000 clones, about 91% seen once. Sequencing used CD8+ T cells from peripheral blood mononuclear cells, obtained after pregnancy. These receptors were collected from a female donor with multiple sclerosis, enrolled in a pregnancy study. CDR3s include the opening cysteine and the closing phenylalanine or tryptophan. Each record gives: V gene, J gene, CDR3 protein.

>TRBV10-3|TRBJ1-1
CAISGPTTGMNTEAFF
>TRBV7-6|TRBJ1-2
CASSSDVGGGGGYTF
>TRBV19|TRBJ2-7
CASSTWDSNSYEQYF
>TRBV27|TRBJ2-1
CASSRTVLSYNEQFF
>TRBV28|TRBJ2-4
CASSSLQLAGGPDIQYF
>TRBV28|TRBJ2-7
CASTGGRSYEQYF
>TRBV9|TRBJ2-3
CASSVEREGRDTQYF
>TRBV11-3|TRBJ2-1
CASSPNGGRGLYNEQFF
>TRBV4-3|TRBJ1-2
CASSQAPGDRGYGYTF
>TRBV19|TRBJ2-1
CASGARPINEQFF
>TRBV29-1|TRBJ2-1
CSVRFWDRDNEQFF
>TRBV6-4|TRBJ2-3
CASSETSGSRGDTQYF
>TRBV9|TRBJ2-7
CASSDGTGAPYEQYF
>TRBV27|TRBJ2-7
CASSWRDGYEQYF
>TRBV27|TRBJ2-5
CASIDRTSGRAGTQYF
>TRBV5-6|TRBJ1-1
CASSLWDSNTEAFF
>TRBV7-8|TRBJ2-5
CASSQFFLDRGREETQYF
>TRBV7-9|TRBJ2-5
CASSLVSGGGETQYF
>TRBV21-1|TRBJ2-3
CASTLLGGGKRSTDTQYF
>TRBV27|TRBJ2-5
CASSLSPVVETQYF
>TRBV5-8|TRBJ2-7
CASSQEEGSSYEQYF
>TRBV6-4|TRBJ2-1
CASSAGTSGGAGEQFF
>TRBV19|TRBJ1-5
CASSINEALDYRDQPQHF
>TRBV30|TRBJ2-3
CAWSGLGVTDTQYF
>TRBV6-5|TRBJ2-5
CASSEGPEGTQYF
>TRBV29-1|TRBJ1-1
CSVIPGSNTEAFF
>TRBV27|TRBJ2-7
CATQGRDSSYEQYF
>TRBV4-3|TRBJ2-7
CASSQDRGLAGSYEQYF
>TRBV7-9|TRBJ2-2
CASSLLRVRNTGELFF
>TRBV9|TRBJ2-1
CASSVGAGVSFNEQFF
>TRBV9|TRBJ2-5
CASSVGEREGETQYF